This T cell receptor (beta chain) was sequenced during a study of blood T cell repertoires in COVID-19. Study details: COVID-19 samples from acute and convalescent phases originated in the United States, Italy and Spain. PBMCs, B-cell-depleted T cells, or T cells were the source of the cDNA or gDNA that made up the material.

After removal of 5 bases from V and 5 bases from J, the junction contained 4 bases not matched to a gene. The CDR3 is 15 residues long. Germline assignment: CDR1 SEHNR and CDR2 FQNEAQ (reference sequence). TCRdb's table, derived via immunoSEQ multiplex PCR, lists solely in-frame clones and lacks some. The repertoire includes roughly 230,000 clones, 82% of them detected once, and 3% to 4% sits in the top ten. The participants were between about 18 and 90 years old and came from some 25 US areas. Before being deemed recovered, Cohort 3 donors had two negative PCRs, clearance, or symptom resolution. There are a few counts of this clone.

The TCR comes from a woman aged 60-70 years who had recovered from COVID-19. The sequenced sample consisted of PBMCs or T cells enriched from blood (not recorded which). The rearrangement uses TRBV7-9 and TRBJ1-4; 11 nucleotides align to TRBD1. The DNA for the CDR3 is TGTGCCAGCAGCGGAGGACAGGGGGCAAATGAAAAACTGTTTTTT. Translation gives CASSGGQGANEKLFF.